A selection of T cell receptor beta chains follows, all from one sample in a study of blood T cell repertoires in COVID-19. Sequencing was performed with immunoSEQ multiplex PCR; in TCRdb, only in-frame clones are kept and a portion is missing. The sample yields about 73,000 clones, approximately 88% seen once. The sample consisted of peripheral blood. All receptors come from an elderly man with active or convalescent COVID-19. CDR3s leave out the opening cysteine and the closing phenylalanine or tryptophan. Fields, in order: V gene, J gene, CDR3 protein.

>TRBV4-3|TRBJ2-1
ASSQEPQFSGSYNEQF
>TRBV5-5|TRBJ2-4
ASSLTGAKNIQY
>TRBV7-8|TRBJ2-7
ASSRWDRTYEQY
>TRBV18|TRBJ1-4
ATKLTEGEKLF
>TRBV5-1|TRBJ2-1
ASSLAGTYNEQF
>TRBV2|TRBJ2-7
ASSAVRAYEQY
>TRBV27|TRBJ2-7
ASRTTGQGSYEQY
>TRBV29-1|TRBJ2-5
SVESLAGGIQETQY
>TRBV6-5|TRBJ1-5
ASSTSVGARQPQH
>TRBV6-1|TRBJ2-5
ASSEMGADQY
>TRBV9|TRBJ2-2
ASSVGGTDTGELF
>TRBV6-2/TRBV6-3|TRBJ2-3
ASSPRGFSTDTQY
>TRBV4-1|TRBJ2-7
ASSQITRGSYEQY
>TRBV18|TRBJ2-5
ASSPGTGIQETQY
>TRBV7-9|TRBJ2-7
ASSEVSGNYEQY
>TRBV5-1|TRBJ2-7
ASRWGYRENSDEQY
>TRBV7-2|TRBJ1-6
ASSLRATGTNSPLH
>TRBV7-9|TRBJ1-4
ASSSGQGWEKLF
>TRBV24-1|TRBJ2-1
ATSDRNEQF
>TRBV7-6|TRBJ1-1
ASSPTGTMNTEAF
>TRBV7-6|TRBJ1-4
ASSLVPRGTNEKLF
>TRBV20-1|TRBJ1-6
SASWRGQGVYNSPLH
>TRBV6-5|TRBJ1-5
ASSYFAHQPQH
>TRBV5-4|TRBJ2-3
ASSIGDRDYTLV
>TRBV27|TRBJ2-2
ASSLSRGATNTGELF
>TRBV30|TRBJ2-3
AWGTDTDTQY
>TRBV5-1|TRBJ2-2
ASSLIPGQGAFGELF
>TRBV6-5|TRBJ1-6
ASSYRQYNSPLH
>TRBV5-5|TRBJ2-7
ASSRGQGYYEQY
>TRBV6-2/TRBV6-3|TRBJ2-1
ASSYRPSVYEQF
>TRBV7-8|TRBJ2-2
ASSSTSWYTGELF
>TRBV14|TRBJ1-4
ASSLRPGAGEKLF
>TRBV4-3|TRBJ2-2
ASSQGGQNTGELF
>TRBV30|TRBJ1-2
AWSVLRGSYGYT
>TRBV12-5|TRBJ2-5
ASSTGGYETQY
>TRBV5-6|TRBJ1-5
ASSAGKPQYQPQH
>TRBV19|TRBJ2-7
ASSIQGGTYEQY
>TRBV30|TRBJ1-5
AWSGQGGQPQH
>TRBV5-1|TRBJ1-5
ASSLGGWSNQPQH
>TRBV5-4|TRBJ1-2
ASSLTGRKYGYT
>TRBV7-9|TRBJ2-7
ATNRGSNEQY
>TRBV2|TRBJ2-1
ASSVFSNNEQF
>TRBV12-5|TRBJ2-4
ATTGQSGDIQY
>TRBV28|TRBJ1-5
ASSFTGGNQPQH
>TRBV5-1|TRBJ1-1
ASKSHSNMNTEAF
>TRBV6-2/TRBV6-3|TRBJ2-7
ASSLPASDEQY
>TRBV7-9|TRBJ2-2
ASNPGQGDTGELF
>TRBV10-3|TRBJ2-1
AIRWTSGVYEQF
>TRBV5-4|TRBJ2-2
ASSAGQGWTGELF